The 32 T cell receptor beta chains presented below share a single source sample, sequenced in a study of shared T cell receptors in the human thymus. Profiling relied on immunoSEQ multiplex PCR, and the TCRdb table lists in-frame clones only, not all of them. The data show 500,000 to 850,000 clones, over 75% seen once. The same data also went into a second study, on human thymus T cells.

Sequencing used thymocytes. These TCRs come from a boy under two years old with a congenital heart defect.

V and J are TRBV29-1 and TRBJ1-2, with a weak D call TRBD1 (6 bases). In germline, CDR1 is SQVTM, CDR2 ANQGSEA. This CDR3 contains 13 residues. Trimming took off 5 bases at V and 8 bases at J, with 18 bases between the two ends. CDR3 sequence reads: CSVQQGTGEGYTF. In nucleotides, the CDR3 is TGCAGCGTTCAACAGGGAACTGGAGAGGGCTACACCTTC.

The chain couples TRBV6-1 to TRBJ1-3, with D possibly being TRBD1 (5 bases). Germline CDR1 and CDR2: MNHNS and SASEGT. Between the trimmed V and J ends, which lost 11 bases and 0 bases, there was a span of 14 bases. This CDR3 is built from 14 residues. Written as DNA, the CDR3 is TGTGCCGCGGGGGTCGACGGCTCTGGAAACACCATATATTTT. This sequence encodes CAAGVDGSGNTIYF.

V is TRBV11-1 and J is TRBJ2-7; no reliable D call. The CDR3 is 12 residues long. V dropped 1 base and J dropped 3 bases, with 4 bases sitting between them. The germline CDR1 and CDR2 sequences are SGHAT and FQDESV (reference sequence). CDR3 DNA sequence: TGTGCCAGCAGCTTAGACAGCTACGAGCAGTACTTC. Its translation is CASSLDSYEQYF.

The genes are TRBV6-5 and TRBJ1-3, with D possibly being TRBD1 (5 bases). V was shortened by 6 bases and J by 0 bases, with 9 bases between the two germline ends. In germline, CDR1 is MNHEY, CDR2 SVGAGI. The CDR3 sequence is 14 residues long. CDR3 in amino acids: CASRPGRSGNTIYF. CDR3 DNA sequence: TGTGCCAGCAGACCAGGGCGCTCTGGAAACACCATATATTTT.

CDR3 DNA: TGTGCCAGCAGCTTACCTGGGACACCCACCGGGGAGCTGTTTTTT. Translation: CASSLPGTPTGELFF. The V and J genes are TRBV11-2 and TRBJ2-2; maybe TRBD1 (6 bases). Trimming took off 2 bases at V and 4 bases at J, with 11 bases between the two ends. The CDR3 has 15 residues. In germline, CDR1 is SGHAT, CDR2 FQNNGV.

The V gene is TRBV27, the J gene TRBJ2-1, with 8 bases lining up with TRBD2. Trimming cost V 6 bases and J 8 bases; bases outside gene matches: 12. The CDR3 runs to 15 residues. The germline V gene has CDR1 MNHEY and CDR2 SMNVEV (reference sequence). The chain's CDR3 is CASRTGTRVRDEQFF. In nucleotides, the CDR3 is TGTGCCAGCAGAACCGGGACTAGGGTTCGCGATGAGCAGTTCTTC.

J is TRBJ1-3 and V is TRBV19; 7 bases fit TRBD1. The CDR3 runs to 15 residues. With V trimmed by 8 bases and J by 2 bases, 9 bases remained unmatched. Germline CDR1 is LNHDA and CDR2 is SQIVND (reference sequence). In nucleotides, the CDR3 is TGTGCCAGTTGGACAGGCCGATCGGCTGGAAACACCATATATTTT. Amino acid sequence: CASWTGRSAGNTIYF.

This clone was counted a single time. The chain combines TRBV7-8 with TRBJ2-1; D unclear. Trimming removed 9 bases at V and 5 bases at J, with 17 bases between. CDR3 length: 14 residues. CDR1 and CDR2 from the germline V gene are SGHVS and FQNEAQ. The chain's CDR3 is CASSWATNNNEQFF. DNA for the CDR3: TGTGCCAGTTCGTGGGCCACGAACAACAATGAGCAGTTCTTC.

The chain is built from TRBV7-2 and TRBJ2-1; 8 nucleotides line up with TRBD2. The CDR3 has 18 residues. The J segment lost 0 bases and the V segment lost 2 bases, leaving 9 bases of the junction unmatched. The germline V gene has CDR1 SGHTA and CDR2 FQGNSA. CDR3 sequence reads: CASSLSPTSAISYNEQFF. The CDR3 bases are TGTGCCAGCAGCTTATCTCCGACTAGCGCCATCTCCTACAATGAGCAGTTCTTC. Variable domain in full (rest from reference TRBV7-2 and TRBJ2-1): GAGVSQSPSNKVTEKGKDVELRCDPISGHTALYWYRQSLGQGLEFLIYFQGNSAPDKSGLPSDRFSAERTGGSVSTLTIQRTQQEDSAVYLCASSLSPTSAISYNEQFFGPGTRLTVL.

The V gene is TRBV15, the J gene TRBJ2-1; 7 positions match TRBD2. CDR1 and CDR2 from the germline V gene are LNHNV and YYDKDF (reference sequence). The CDR3 totals 16 residues. The V segment lost 5 bases and the J segment 6 bases; nucleotides outside the gene matches: 13. The CDR3 DNA reads as TGTGCCACCAGCCAAAGGGGAGGGTTCCAGATCAATGAGCAGTTCTTC. This codes for CATSQRGGFQINEQFF. Variable domain in full (rest from reference TRBV15 and TRBJ2-1): DAMVIQNPRYQVTQFGKPVTLSCSQTLNHNVMYWYQQKSSQAPKLLFHYYDKDFNNEADTPDNFQSRRPNTSFCFLDIRSPGLGDTAMYLCATSQRGGFQINEQFFGPGTRLTVL.

This chain links TRBV5-6 with TRBJ2-1, with 9 bases identical to TRBD1. With 1 base clipped from V and 1 base from J, the junction kept 3 bases outside the gene matches. CDR1 and CDR2 (germline): SGHDT, YYEEEE. This CDR3 spans 16 amino acids. This CDR3 is CASSLSGTGSYNEQFF. DNA for the CDR3: TGTGCCAGCAGCTTGAGTGGGACAGGGTCCTACAATGAGCAGTTCTTC.

This clone was recorded a few times. J is TRBJ2-3 and V is TRBV29-1, with 8 bases lining up with TRBD1. The trim removed 5 bases at V and 0 bases at J, leaving 7 bases unmatched. CDR1 is SQVTM and CDR2 is ANQGSEA in the germline V gene. The CDR3 contains 15 residues. The chain's CDR3 is CSVPPGTGSTDTQYF. Written as DNA, the CDR3 is TGCAGCGTTCCCCCTGGGACAGGAAGCACAGATACGCAGTATTTT.

The chain joins TRBV6-1 to TRBJ2-1, with 9 bases fitting TRBD2. The germline V gene encodes CDR1 MNHNS and CDR2 SASEGT. The CDR3 totals 15 residues. V shed 8 bases and J 5 bases; nucleotides not matched to a gene: 10. The CDR3 reads CASRTGTSRNNEQFF. The CDR3 region has the DNA TGTGCCAGCCGAACCGGGACTAGCAGAAACAATGAGCAGTTCTTC.

Only a few counts were recorded for this clone. The chain links TRBV6-5 to TRBJ2-7; D ambiguous. The CDR3 covers 13 residues. Looked up from germline, CDR1 is MNHEY and CDR2 is SVGAGI. V was cut by 2 bases and J by 4 bases, with 9 bases left in between. CDR3 protein: CASSYGPGYEQYF. CDR3 in DNA: TGTGCCAGCAGTTACGGTCCAGGTTACGAGCAGTACTTC.

The chain uses TRBV7-8 and TRBJ2-7, with D possibly being TRBD1 (6 bases). The V end lost 8 bases, the J end lost 6 bases, and 17 bases lay between the germline ends. Germline V gives CDR1 SGHVS, CDR2 FQNEAQ. The CDR3 is made up of 13 amino acids. The chain's CDR3 is CASEEAGVGEQYF. For the CDR3, the DNA is TGTGCCAGCGAAGAGGCAGGGGTCGGCGAGCAGTACTTC.

This chain connects TRBV14 to TRBJ2-1; 13 bases line up with TRBD2. Germline-derived CDR1 and CDR2 are SGHDN and FVKESK. The CDR3 extends over 23 amino acids. Trimming removed 2 bases from V and 7 bases from J; junction bases left unmatched: 26. The CDR3 reads CASSQPSQIIGLAGDRPRNEQFF. DNA for the CDR3: TGTGCCAGCAGCCAACCTTCCCAGATTATTGGACTAGCGGGGGATCGGCCTAGAAATGAGCAGTTCTTC.

Only a few counts were recorded for this clone. The V call is TRBV28, the J call TRBJ1-6; D not resolved. Germline assignment: CDR1 MDHEN and CDR2 SYDVKM. CDR3 length equals 14 residues. With 1 base removed from V and 4 bases from J, the gap between germline ends came to 5 bases. The CDR3 loop is CASSLSGYNSPLHF. CDR3 sequence (DNA): TGTGCCAGCAGTTTATCCGGTTATAATTCACCCCTCCACTTT.

J is TRBJ2-1 and V is TRBV7-9, with 9 bases matching TRBD2. The junction had 6 bases not matched to a gene; V was cut back by 1 base and J by 8 bases. CDR3 size: 15 residues. In germline, CDR1 is SEHNR, CDR2 FQNEAQ (reference sequence). The CDR3 loop reads CASSLGLAGWDEQFF. CDR3 sequence (DNA): TGTGCCAGCAGCTTAGGGCTAGCGGGATGGGATGAGCAGTTCTTC.

V is TRBV5-8 and J is TRBJ1-5; D gene unclear. Looked up from germline, CDR1 is SGHTS and CDR2 is YDEGEE. Trimming shortened V by 2 bases and J by 4 bases, and 10 bases separated the two germline ends. The CDR3 covers 14 residues. CDR3 loop: CASSLLIRNQPQHF. The CDR3 bases are TGTGCCAGCAGCTTACTGATTCGAAATCAGCCCCAGCATTTT.

The CDR3 region is CASGRDRAYEQYF. The CDR3 nucleotides read TGTGCCAGTGGCCGGGACAGGGCCTACGAGCAGTACTTC. This chain links TRBV2 with TRBJ2-7, with 9 bases identical to TRBD1. The CDR3 has 13 amino acids. The germline CDR1 and CDR2 sequences are SNHLY and FYNNEI. J lost 2 bases, V lost 9 bases, and 5 bases had no gene match.

The V and J genes are TRBV7-2 and TRBJ1-1; tentatively, D is TRBD1 (6 bases). The CDR3 consists of 19 residues. V was clipped by 4 bases and J by 0 bases, with 24 bases between them. Per the germline V gene, CDR1 is SGHTA and CDR2 is FQGNSA. The CDR3 is CASSSGAPGQTTMNTEAFF. The CDR3 nucleotides read TGTGCCAGCAGCTCAGGGGCTCCGGGACAAACCACCATGAACACTGAAGCTTTCTTT.

This clone was seen a handful of times. The chain recombines TRBV28 with TRBJ2-3; 8 bases are a match to TRBD2. This CDR3 is built from 13 residues. Trimming cost V 7 bases and J 4 bases; bases outside gene matches: 4. Germline V gene data show CDR1 as MDHEN and CDR2 as SYDVKM. The CDR3 spells CASMAGGSDTQYF. The CDR3 region has the DNA TGTGCCAGCATGGCGGGGGGCTCAGATACGCAGTATTTT.

V gene TRBV7-9 combines with J gene TRBJ2-7; 9 bases fit TRBD1. This CDR3 is built from 16 residues. CDR1 and CDR2 (germline): SEHNR, FQNEAQ (reference sequence). The V segment lost 8 bases and the J segment 2 bases; nucleotides outside the gene matches: 13. The CDR3 DNA reads as TGTGCCAGCGGCACGGAGGGGGACAGGGATCCCTACGAGCAGTACTTC. Amino acids: CASGTEGDRDPYEQYF. Variable domain in full (rest from reference TRBV7-9 and TRBJ2-7): DTGVSQNPRHKITKRGQNVTFRCDPISEHNRLYWYRQTLGQGPEFLTYFQNEAQLEKSRLLSDRFSAERPKGSFSTLEIQRTEQGDSAMYLCASGTEGDRDPYEQYFGPGTRLTVT.

The J gene is TRBJ1-3, the V gene TRBV5-8; unclear D gene. V lost 9 bases, J lost 0 bases, and 13 bases lay in between. From germline, CDR1 is SGHTS and CDR2 YDEGEE. The CDR3 has 14 amino acids. As DNA, the CDR3 is TGTGCCAACGTACTTAACCTCTCTGGAAACACCATATATTTT. Translated, it gives CANVLNLSGNTIYF.

This clone has a single count. The chain carries TRBV10-2 and TRBJ2-7, with D maybe TRBD1 (6 bases). The CDR3 is 10 residues long. Deletions cut 6 bases from V and 6 bases from J, with 6 bases between. The germline gives CDR1 WSHSY, CDR2 SAAADI. The CDR3 loop reads CASRGGEQYF. CDR3 bases: TGCGCCAGCAGAGGGGGCGAGCAGTACTTC.

This chain uses TRBV5-1 with TRBJ2-1, with 10 nucleotides matching TRBD2. The germline V gene has CDR1 SGHRS and CDR2 YFSETQ. The ends lost 0 bases at V and 6 bases at J; junction bases unmatched: 3. This CDR3 has 15 residues. DNA for the CDR3: TGCGCCAGCAGCTTGGTGGCTAGCGGGGGCAATGAGCAGTTCTTC. Residues: CASSLVASGGNEQFF.

This chain uses TRBV6-5 with TRBJ1-2, with D perhaps matching TRBD1 (5 bases). With 4 bases removed from V and 4 bases from J, the gap between germline ends came to 13 bases. Germline CDR1 and CDR2: MNHEY and SVGAGI. The CDR3 extends over 14 amino acids. CDR3: CASSSRASFYGYTF. Here the CDR3 DNA reads TGTGCCAGCAGTTCCAGGGCCAGCTTCTATGGCTACACCTTC.

This clone was seen once. The chain links TRBV25-1 to TRBJ2-4, with a weak D call TRBD2 (6 bases). V dropped 4 bases and J dropped 9 bases, with 10 bases sitting between them. Germline loops: CDR1 MGHDK, CDR2 SYGVNS. This CDR3 spans 12 amino acids. In DNA form, the CDR3 reads TGTGCCAGCAGTGGTAGGGGAGGCATTCAGTACTTC. Residues: CASSGRGGIQYF.

The J gene is TRBJ2-1, the V gene TRBV11-3, with a tentative D call TRBD2 (6 bases). Trimming removed 3 bases at V and 0 bases at J, with 12 bases between. Germline loops: CDR1 SGHNT, CDR2 YENEEA. CDR3 size: 16 residues. DNA for the CDR3: TGTGCCAGCAGCTTCGGAGGGCTAAGCTCCTACAATGAGCAGTTCTTC. Translated, it gives CASSFGGLSSYNEQFF.

The chain links TRBV21-1 to TRBJ1-2; the table gives TRBD1 as D, unverified against the DNA. TRBV21-1 is flagged as a pseudogene. The CDR3 covers 17 residues. In nucleotides, the CDR3 is TGTGCCAGCAGCAAAAAGAAACAGGGATCCCCCAACTATGGCTACACCTTC. As protein: CASSKKKQGSPNYGYTF.

This clone was seen more than once but under ten times. The CDR3: CASSYLGTLNTEAFF. The DNA of the CDR3 is TGTGCCAGCAGTTACTTGGGGACACTTAACACTGAAGCTTTCTTT. The chain joins TRBV6-5 to TRBJ1-1; tentatively, D is TRBD1 (6 bases). In germline, CDR1 is MNHEY, CDR2 SVGAGI. Trimming left V 1 base short and J 2 bases short, with 11 bases between. This CDR3 spans 15 amino acids.

The chain links TRBV14 to TRBJ2-7; TRBD1 agrees at 7 bases. Unmatched junction bases numbered 9, after V lost 0 bases and J lost 7 bases. Germline V gene lookup returns CDR1 SGHDN and CDR2 FVKESK. The CDR3 has 15 amino acids. The CDR3 bases are TGTGCCAGCAGCCAAGATGGGGCAGGGGGAAAGGAGCAGTACTTC. This encodes CASSQDGAGGKEQYF.